Presented here are 9 T cell receptor beta chains from one specimen sequenced in a study of T cell responses to AZD1222 COVID-19 vaccine. The table came from immunoSEQ multiplex PCR; TCRdb's copy has only in-frame clones and leaves some out. In the table there are 80,000 to 100,000 clones, approximately 90% of which are singletons. The source material was peripheral blood, sampled on day 0 of AZD1222 vaccination. These receptors originate from an adult in good health.

The chain has TRBV28 and TRBJ2-7; 12 nucleotides align to TRBD2. With V trimmed by 2 bases and J by 4 bases, 3 bases remained unmatched. This CDR3 has 15 amino acids. Germline CDR1 MDHEN, CDR2 SYDVKM. The DNA of the CDR3 is TGTGCCAGCAGTTTAGCGACTAGCGGGAGTTACGAGCAGTACTTC. Amino acids: CASSLATSGSYEQYF. The variable domain in full, completed from reference TRBV28 and TRBJ2-7, reads DVKVTQSSRYLVKRTGEKVFLECVQDMDHENMFWYRQDPGLGLRLIYFSYDVKMKEKGDIPEGYSVSREKKERFSLILESASTNQTSMYLCASSLATSGSYEQYFGPGTRLTVT.

V and J are TRBV3-1 (or the pseudogene TRBV3-2) and TRBJ1-6, with 10 bases aligning to TRBD1. The CDR3 runs to 16 residues. With V trimmed by 2 bases and J by 10 bases, 8 bases remained unmatched. Germline V gives CDR1 LGHDT, CDR2 YNNKEL (reference sequence). CDR3 loop: CASSQQTGGAGSPLHF. The CDR3 nucleotides are TGTGCCAGCAGCCAACAGACAGGGGGCGCAGGCTCACCCCTCCACTTT.

The CDR3 loop reads CASSWGNRWEYGYTF. As DNA, the CDR3 is TGTGCCAGCAGCTGGGGTAACAGGTGGGAATATGGCTACACCTTC. V and J are TRBV5-6 and TRBJ1-2; weak D call: TRBD1 (5 bases). The CDR3 contains 15 residues. Looked up from germline, CDR1 is SGHDT and CDR2 is YYEEEE. Trimming removed 3 bases at V and 5 bases at J, with 17 bases between.

The rearrangement uses TRBV5-5 and TRBJ1-5, with D possibly being TRBD1 (6 bases). Trimming left V 4 bases short and J 0 bases short, with 11 bases between. CDR1 is SGHKS, CDR2 YYEKEE, per germline (reference sequence). This CDR3 comprises 15 residues. The CDR3 region is CASSHGTRSNQPQHF. The CDR3 DNA follows: TGTGCCAGCAGCCATGGGACACGTAGCAATCAGCCCCAGCATTTT.

The chain joins TRBV4-2 to TRBJ1-3; D gene uncertain. Deletions cut 0 bases from V and 4 bases from J, with 10 bases between. The CDR3 contains 15 residues. Germline V gives CDR1 LGHNA, CDR2 YNFKEQ. This chain's CDR3 is CASSQDWGFGNTIYF. Written as DNA, the CDR3 is TGTGCCAGCAGCCAAGATTGGGGATTCGGAAACACCATATATTTT.

The gene calls are TRBV27 and TRBJ2-5, with 8 positions matching TRBD1. J was trimmed by 5 bases and V by 6 bases; bases with no gene match: 5. The CDR3 has 13 amino acids. From germline, CDR1 is MNHEY and CDR2 SMNVEV (reference sequence). CDR3 in amino acids: CASSPDRAETQYF. The CDR3 bases are TGTGCCAGCAGCCCGGACAGGGCGGAGACCCAGTACTTC.

V is TRBV7-2 and J is TRBJ2-3; D is perhaps TRBD2 (5 bases). The germline V gene encodes CDR1 SGHTA and CDR2 FQGNSA. The CDR3 sequence is 14 residues long. Trimming pared 5 bases from V and 5 bases from J, leaving 14 bases between. The CDR3 reads CASSRQRVEDTQYF. CDR3 DNA: TGTGCCAGCAGCCGGCAGAGGGTAGAAGATACGCAGTATTTT.

The J gene is TRBJ1-3, the V gene TRBV5-5; a possible D gene is TRBD1 (6 bases). Trimming shortened V by 7 bases and J by 0 bases, and 11 bases separated the two germline ends. The V gene's germline CDR1 is SGHKS and CDR2 YYEKEE (reference sequence). The CDR3 consists of 14 residues. CDR3 sequence: CASGGQPSGNTIYF. CDR3 nucleotide sequence: TGTGCCAGCGGGGGGCAGCCCTCTGGAAACACCATATATTTT.

The chain employs TRBV4-1 and TRBJ2-1; 9 bases map to TRBD1. This CDR3 region has 18 residues. The V gene end was trimmed by 5 bases and the J gene end by 5 bases; junction bases not matched to a gene: 16. Per germline, CDR1 MGHRA and CDR2 YSYEKL. The CDR3: CASSGGAGIGTGNNEQFF. The CDR3 nucleotides are TGCGCCAGCAGCGGCGGAGCGGGAATCGGGACAGGGAACAATGAGCAGTTCTTC.